This T cell receptor (beta chain) appears in the sequencing data of a study of blood T cell repertoires in COVID-19. Across the study: Italy, Spain and the United States were the sources of the convalescent and acute COVID-19 samples. From T cells, B-cell-depleted T cells, or PBMCs came the material, which was cDNA or gDNA.

This CDR3 is built from 13 residues. In germline, CDR1 is SGHDN, CDR2 FVKESK. V was clipped by 4 bases and J by 7 bases, with 8 bases between them. Per the study methods: Amplified reference gene primers provided the basis for estimating nucleated cell counts. Data came from immunoSEQ multiplex PCR; TCRdb stores just in-frame clones and leaves some out. V and J calls and clone size come straight from that table; D and trimming were deduced from the DNA. The data contain 25,000 to 30,000 clones, 92% of them singletons. Source material: peripheral blood. The V gene is TRBV14, the J gene TRBJ1-6; D is undetermined. This clonotype was obtained from a man aged 45-65 years with active COVID-19. CDR3 sequence: CASSPYFNSPLHF. CDR3 coding DNA: TGTGCCAGCAGCCCTTATTTCAATTCACCCCTCCACTTT. The complete variable domain, with remaining parts taken from reference TRBV14 and TRBJ1-6, reads EAGVTQFPSHSVIEKGQTVTLRCDPISGHDNLYWYRRVMGKEIKFLLHFVKESKQDESGMPNNRFLAERTGGTYSTLKVQPAELEDSGVYFCASSPYFNSPLHFGNGTRLTVT.